This T cell receptor (beta chain) derives from a study of blood T cell repertoires in COVID-19. Study-level information: COVID-19 samples, acute and convalescent, were from the United States, Italy and Spain. T cells, B-cell-depleted T cells, or PBMCs supplied cDNA or gDNA.

This CDR3 spans 13 amino acids. V was pared by 4 bases and J by 5 bases, with 8 bases between. Germline V gene lookup returns CDR1 MGHRA and CDR2 YSYEKL. Original analysis: It was from reference gene primer amplification that nucleated cell counts were estimated. The protocol was immunoSEQ multiplex PCR, while the TCRdb copy is restricted to in-frame clones and leaves out a portion. That table gives V, J and clone size, and the DNA gave D and trimming. The table lists about 250,000 clones, approximately 89% of them singletons, with 6.3% in the top ten. Followed longitudinally, the Seattle patients had been enrolled during active infection.

The sequencing sample was made of peripheral blood. The TCR was taken from a woman aged 30 to 39 with COVID-19, enrolled during active disease. V usage is TRBV4-1 and J usage is TRBJ2-2; the D gene is possibly TRBD2 (5 bases). CDR3 loop: CASSLPGTGELFF. As DNA, the CDR3 is TGCGCCAGCAGCCTACCGGGAACCGGGGAGCTGTTTTTT.